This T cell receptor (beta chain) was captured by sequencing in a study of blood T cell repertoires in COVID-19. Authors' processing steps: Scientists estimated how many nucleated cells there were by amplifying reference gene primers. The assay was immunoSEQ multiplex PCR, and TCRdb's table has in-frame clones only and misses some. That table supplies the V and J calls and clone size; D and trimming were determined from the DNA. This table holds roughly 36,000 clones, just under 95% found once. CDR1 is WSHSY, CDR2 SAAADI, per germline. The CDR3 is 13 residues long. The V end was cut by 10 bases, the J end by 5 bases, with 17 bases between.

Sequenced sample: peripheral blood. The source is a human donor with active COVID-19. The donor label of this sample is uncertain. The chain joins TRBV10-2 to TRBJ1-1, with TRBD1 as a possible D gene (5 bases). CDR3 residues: CATTSGGRTEAFF. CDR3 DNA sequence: TGCGCCACCACCTCGGGGGGGAGGACTGAAGCTTTCTTT.